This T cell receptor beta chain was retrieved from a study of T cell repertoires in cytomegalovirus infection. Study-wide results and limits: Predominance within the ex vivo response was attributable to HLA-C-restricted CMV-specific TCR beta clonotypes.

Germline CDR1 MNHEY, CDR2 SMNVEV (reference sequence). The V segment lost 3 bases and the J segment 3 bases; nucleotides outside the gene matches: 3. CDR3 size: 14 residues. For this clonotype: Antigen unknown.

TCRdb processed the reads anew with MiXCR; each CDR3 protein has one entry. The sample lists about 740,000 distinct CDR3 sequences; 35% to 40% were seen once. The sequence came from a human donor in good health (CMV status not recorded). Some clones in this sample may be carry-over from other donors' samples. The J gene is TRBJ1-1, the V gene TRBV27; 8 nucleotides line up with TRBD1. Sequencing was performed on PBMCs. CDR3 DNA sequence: TGTGCCAGCAGTTTGACAGGGGTTGACACTGAAGCTTTCTTT. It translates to CASSLTGVDTEAFF.